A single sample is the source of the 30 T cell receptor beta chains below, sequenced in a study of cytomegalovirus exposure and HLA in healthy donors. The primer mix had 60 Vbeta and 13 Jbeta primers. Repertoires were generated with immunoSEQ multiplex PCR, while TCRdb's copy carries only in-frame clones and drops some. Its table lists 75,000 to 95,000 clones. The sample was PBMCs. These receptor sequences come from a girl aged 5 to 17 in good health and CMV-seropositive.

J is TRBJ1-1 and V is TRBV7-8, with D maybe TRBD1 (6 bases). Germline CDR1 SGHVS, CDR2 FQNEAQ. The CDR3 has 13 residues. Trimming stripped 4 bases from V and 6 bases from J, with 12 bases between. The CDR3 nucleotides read TGTGCCAGCAGCTCAGGGGCGAAGGCTGAAGCTTTCTTT. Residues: CASSSGAKAEAFF.

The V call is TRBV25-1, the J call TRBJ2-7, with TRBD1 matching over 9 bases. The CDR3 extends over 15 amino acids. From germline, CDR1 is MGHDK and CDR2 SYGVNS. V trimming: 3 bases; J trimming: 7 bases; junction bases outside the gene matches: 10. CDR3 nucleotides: TGTGCCAGCAGTGATCAGACAGGGGGAAGAGAAGAGCAGTACTTC. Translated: CASSDQTGGREEQYF.

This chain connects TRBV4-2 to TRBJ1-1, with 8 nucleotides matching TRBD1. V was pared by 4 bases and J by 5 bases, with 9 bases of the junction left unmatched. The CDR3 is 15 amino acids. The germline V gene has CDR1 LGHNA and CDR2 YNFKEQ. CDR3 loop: CASSLHGQGETEAFF. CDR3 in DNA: TGTGCCAGCAGCCTCCACGGACAGGGCGAAACTGAAGCTTTCTTT.

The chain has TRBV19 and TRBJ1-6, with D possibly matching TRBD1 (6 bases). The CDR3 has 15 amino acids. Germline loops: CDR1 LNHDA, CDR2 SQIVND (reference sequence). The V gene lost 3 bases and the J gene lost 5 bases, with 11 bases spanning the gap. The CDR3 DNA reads TGTGCCAGTAGTATGGGGGCAGGGGATAATTCACCCCTCCACTTT. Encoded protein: CASSMGAGDNSPLHF.

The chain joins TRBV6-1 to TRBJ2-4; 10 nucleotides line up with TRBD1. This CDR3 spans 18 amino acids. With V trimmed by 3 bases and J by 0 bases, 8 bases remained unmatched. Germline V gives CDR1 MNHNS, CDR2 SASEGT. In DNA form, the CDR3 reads TGTGCCAGCAGTGACCGGGACAGGGGCTACCTAGCCAAAAACATTCAGTACTTC. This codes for CASSDRDRGYLAKNIQYF.

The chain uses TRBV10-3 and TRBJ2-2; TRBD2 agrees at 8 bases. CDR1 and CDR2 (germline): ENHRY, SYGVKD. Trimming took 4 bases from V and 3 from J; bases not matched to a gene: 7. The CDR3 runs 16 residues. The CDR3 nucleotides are TGTGCCATCAGTGCATCGGGGGGGGGCGACACCGGGGAGCTGTTTTTT. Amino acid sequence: CAISASGGGDTGELFF.

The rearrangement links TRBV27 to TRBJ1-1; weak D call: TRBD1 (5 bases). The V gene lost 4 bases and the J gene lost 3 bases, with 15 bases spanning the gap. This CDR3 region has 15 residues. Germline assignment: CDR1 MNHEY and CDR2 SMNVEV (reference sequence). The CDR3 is CASSSLAGGDTEAFF. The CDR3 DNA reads TGTGCCAGCAGTTCCCTTGCGGGAGGGGACACTGAAGCTTTCTTT.

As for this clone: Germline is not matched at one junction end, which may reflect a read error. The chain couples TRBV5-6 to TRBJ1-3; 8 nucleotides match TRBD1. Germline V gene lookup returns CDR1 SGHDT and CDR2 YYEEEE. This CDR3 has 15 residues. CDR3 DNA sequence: TGTGCCAGCAGCTTGGCAGGGGGCAATGGAAACAACATATATTTT. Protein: CASSLAGGNGNNIYF.

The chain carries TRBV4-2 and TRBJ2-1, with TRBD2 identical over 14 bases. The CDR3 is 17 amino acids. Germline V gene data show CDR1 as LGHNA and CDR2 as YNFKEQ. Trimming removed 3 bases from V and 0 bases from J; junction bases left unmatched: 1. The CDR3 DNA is TGTGCCAGCAGCCAGGGGACTAGCGGGAGCTCCTACAATGAGCAGTTCTTC. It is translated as CASSQGTSGSSYNEQFF.

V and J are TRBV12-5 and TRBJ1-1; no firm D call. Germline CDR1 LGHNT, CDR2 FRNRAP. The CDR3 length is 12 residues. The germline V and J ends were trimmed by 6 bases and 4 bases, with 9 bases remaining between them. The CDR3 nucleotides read TGTGCTAGTGGAGGAGGGAGCACTGAAGCTTTCTTT. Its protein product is CASGGGSTEAFF.

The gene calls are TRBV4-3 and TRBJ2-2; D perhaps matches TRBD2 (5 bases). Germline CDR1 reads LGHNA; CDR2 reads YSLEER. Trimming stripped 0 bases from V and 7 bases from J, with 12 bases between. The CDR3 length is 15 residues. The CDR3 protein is CASSQDRGSSGELFF. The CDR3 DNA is TGCGCCAGCAGCCAAGATCGAGGGTCCAGCGGGGAGCTGTTTTTT.

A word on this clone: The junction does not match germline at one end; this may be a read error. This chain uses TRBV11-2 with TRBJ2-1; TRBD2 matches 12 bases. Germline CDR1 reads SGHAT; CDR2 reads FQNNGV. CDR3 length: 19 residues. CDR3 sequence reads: CASTNPTSGGRSSDNEQFF. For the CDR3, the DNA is TGTGCCAGCACCAATCCAACTAGCGGGGGGAGAAGCTCCGACAATGAGCAGTTCTTC.

DNA for the CDR3: TGTGCCAGCAGTGAAGGGGGGGGAGGCTCACCCCTCCACTTT. Its translation is CASSEGGGGSPLHF. The chain uses TRBV2 and TRBJ1-6; perhaps TRBD1 as D (5 bases). This CDR3 spans 14 amino acids. CDR1 is SNHLY, CDR2 FYNNEI, per germline. Trimming took 1 base from V and 10 from J, leaving 11 bases between them.

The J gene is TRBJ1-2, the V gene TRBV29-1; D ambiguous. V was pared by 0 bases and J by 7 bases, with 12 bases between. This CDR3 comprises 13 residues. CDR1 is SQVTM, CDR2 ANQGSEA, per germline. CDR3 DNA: TGCAGCGTTGAAGATGGGCCCGCTGGTGGCTACACCTTC. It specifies CSVEDGPAGGYTF.

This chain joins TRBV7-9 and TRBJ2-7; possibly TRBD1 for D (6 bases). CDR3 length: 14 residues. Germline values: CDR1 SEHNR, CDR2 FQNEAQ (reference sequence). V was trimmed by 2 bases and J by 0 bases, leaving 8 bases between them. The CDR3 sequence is CASSLTGSSYEQYV. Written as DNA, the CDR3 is TGTGCCAGCAGCTTAACAGGGAGCTCCTACGAGCAGTACGTC.

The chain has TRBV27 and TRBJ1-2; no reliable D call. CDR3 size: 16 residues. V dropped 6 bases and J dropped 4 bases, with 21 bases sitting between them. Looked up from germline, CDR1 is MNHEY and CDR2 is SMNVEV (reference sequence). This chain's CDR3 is CASRYSIRGTLYGYTF. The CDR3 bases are TGTGCCAGCAGATACTCCATTCGCGGAACTCTCTATGGCTACACCTTC.

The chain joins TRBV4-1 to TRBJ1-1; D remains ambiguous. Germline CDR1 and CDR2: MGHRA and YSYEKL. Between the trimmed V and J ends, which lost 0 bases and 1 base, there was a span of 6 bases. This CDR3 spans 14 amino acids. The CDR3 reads CASSQDMANTEAFF. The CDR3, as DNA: TGCGCCAGCAGCCAAGATATGGCGAACACTGAAGCTTTCTTT.

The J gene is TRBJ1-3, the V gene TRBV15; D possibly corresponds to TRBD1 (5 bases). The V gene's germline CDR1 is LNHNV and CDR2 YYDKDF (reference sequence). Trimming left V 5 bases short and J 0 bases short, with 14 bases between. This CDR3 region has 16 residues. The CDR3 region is CATSYDRQGSGNTIYF. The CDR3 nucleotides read TGTGCCACCAGCTATGACAGACAAGGCTCTGGAAACACCATATATTTT.

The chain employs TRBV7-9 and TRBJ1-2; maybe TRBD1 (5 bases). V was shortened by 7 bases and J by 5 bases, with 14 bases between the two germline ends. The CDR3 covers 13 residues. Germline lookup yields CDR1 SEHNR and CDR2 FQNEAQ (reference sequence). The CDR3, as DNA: TGTGCCAGCAATCCAGGGATTAGTTATGGCTACACCTTC. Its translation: CASNPGISYGYTF.

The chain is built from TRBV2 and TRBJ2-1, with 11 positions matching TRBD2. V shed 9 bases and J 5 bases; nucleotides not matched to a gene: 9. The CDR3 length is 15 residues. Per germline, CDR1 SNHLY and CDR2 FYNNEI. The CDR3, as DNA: TGTGCCAGTAGCGGGGGGGGGCCCGGCCACAATGAGCAGTTCTTC. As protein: CASSGGGPGHNEQFF.

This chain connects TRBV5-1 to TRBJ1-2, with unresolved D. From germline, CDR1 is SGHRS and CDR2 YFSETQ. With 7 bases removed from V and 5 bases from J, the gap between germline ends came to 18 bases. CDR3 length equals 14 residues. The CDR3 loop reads CASDTGRGSYGYTF. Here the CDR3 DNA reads TGCGCCAGCGATACTGGCCGAGGGAGTTATGGCTACACCTTC.

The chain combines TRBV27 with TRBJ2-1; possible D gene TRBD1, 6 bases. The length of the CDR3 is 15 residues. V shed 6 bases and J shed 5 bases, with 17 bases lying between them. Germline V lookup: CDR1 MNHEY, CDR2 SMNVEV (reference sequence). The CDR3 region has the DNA TGTGCCAGCAGCTTGGTGGCAGGGGTACACAATGAGCAGTTCTTC. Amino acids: CASSLVAGVHNEQFF.

Here the CDR3 DNA reads TGTGCCAGCAGAGGAGGGGCGGGGGGGGGCACCGGGGAGCTGTTTTTT. It yields the protein CASRGGAGGGTGELFF. The rearrangement joins TRBV25-1 to TRBJ2-2, with 9 positions matching TRBD2. The CDR3 length is 16 residues. V shed 6 bases, J shed 4 bases, and the junction held 9 bases outside the gene matches. CDR1 is MGHDK and CDR2 is SYGVNS in the germline V gene.

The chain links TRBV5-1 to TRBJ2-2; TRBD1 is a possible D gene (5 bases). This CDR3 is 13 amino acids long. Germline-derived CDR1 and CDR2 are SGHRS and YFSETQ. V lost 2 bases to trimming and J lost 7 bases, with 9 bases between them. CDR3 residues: CASSLQDIGELFF. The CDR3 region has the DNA TGCGCCAGCAGCTTACAGGACATCGGGGAGCTGTTTTTT.

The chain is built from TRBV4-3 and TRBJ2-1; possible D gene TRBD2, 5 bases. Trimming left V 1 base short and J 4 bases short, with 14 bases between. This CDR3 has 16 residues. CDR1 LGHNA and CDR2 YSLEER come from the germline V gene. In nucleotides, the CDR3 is TGCGCCAGCAGCCAAGGTTCGAGCGGAAAGTACAATGAGCAGTTCTTC. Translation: CASSQGSSGKYNEQFF.

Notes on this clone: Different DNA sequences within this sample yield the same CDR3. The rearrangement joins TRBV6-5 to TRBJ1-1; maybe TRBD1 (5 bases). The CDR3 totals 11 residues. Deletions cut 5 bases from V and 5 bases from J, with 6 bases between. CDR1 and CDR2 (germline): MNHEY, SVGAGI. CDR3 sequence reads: CASSRGTEAFF. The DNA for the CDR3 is TGTGCCAGCAGTAGGGGAACTGAAGCTTTCTTT.

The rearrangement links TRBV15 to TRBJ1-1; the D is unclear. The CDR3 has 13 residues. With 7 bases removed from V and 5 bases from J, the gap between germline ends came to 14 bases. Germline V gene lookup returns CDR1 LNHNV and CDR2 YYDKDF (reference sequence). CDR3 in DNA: TGTGCCACCACCCCTCTCGGGGAAACTGAAGCTTTCTTT. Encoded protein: CATTPLGETEAFF. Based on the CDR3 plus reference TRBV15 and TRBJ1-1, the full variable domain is DAMVIQNPRYQVTQFGKPVTLSCSQTLNHNVMYWYQQKSSQAPKLLFHYYDKDFNNEADTPDNFQSRRPNTSFCFLDIRSPGLGDTAMYLCATTPLGETEAFFGQGTRLTVV.

CDR3 amino acids: CASSPAGLAGTALGNEQFF. CDR3 in DNA: TGTGCCAGCAGCCCCGCTGGACTAGCGGGCACAGCTTTGGGGAATGAGCAGTTCTTC. V usage is TRBV5-4 and J usage is TRBJ2-1; 11 nucleotides agree with TRBD2. Losses at the gene ends were 4 bases for V and 7 bases for J; bases not matched to a gene: 19. Germline values: CDR1 SGHNT, CDR2 YYREEE (reference sequence). The CDR3 spans 19 residues.

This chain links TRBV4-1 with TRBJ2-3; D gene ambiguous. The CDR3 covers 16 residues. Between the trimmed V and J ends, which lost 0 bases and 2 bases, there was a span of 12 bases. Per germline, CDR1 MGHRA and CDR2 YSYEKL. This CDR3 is CASSQEGGTTTDTQYF. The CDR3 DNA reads TGCGCCAGCAGCCAAGAAGGCGGCACTACCACAGATACGCAGTATTTT.

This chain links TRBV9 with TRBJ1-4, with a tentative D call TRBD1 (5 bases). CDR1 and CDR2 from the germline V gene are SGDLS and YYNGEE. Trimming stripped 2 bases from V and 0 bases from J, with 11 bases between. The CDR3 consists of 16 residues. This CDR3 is CASSVTGGATNEKLFF. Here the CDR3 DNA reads TGTGCCAGCAGCGTGACGGGGGGGGCAACTAATGAAAAACTGTTTTTT.